This T cell receptor (beta chain) was retrieved from a study of T-cell memory formation after mild COVID-19 (dated by TCRdb to about 2021). About the investigation overall: Most TCR sequence clusters were specific to one of the two donors. The cohort was made up of two young adult volunteers, one female and one male, who were previously healthy. In a couple of donors, T-cell clones that expanded and contracted after mild COVID-19 were followed by sequencing TCRalpha and TCRbeta repertoires longitudinally. Study-wide findings and limitations: Some responding clones were found in pre-infection memory, which suggests that pre-existing cross-reactive memory T cells took part in the SARS-CoV-2 response. Balanced CD4/CD8 phenotypes were observed for clones contracting from day 15 to 85, whereas a bias towards CD4+ was observed for a second wave of clones expanding from day 15 to 37. The study covered only a couple of mild cases, and larger cohorts including severe cases with pre-infection samples were considered necessary. SARS-CoV-2 specificity of the second-wave clones peaking on day 37 was not confirmed. Contracting CD4+ clones appeared mostly in the CM and EM memory subsets, whereas CD8+ clones were enriched in EMRA.

The CDR3 starts with the cysteine, ends with the phenylalanine, and has 14 residues. The retained sequence is limited to the CDR3, 42 bases, with the frame set at the first base. The CDR1 and CDR2 encoded by the germline V gene are SGHNT and YENEEA. The V end loses 0 bases and the J end loses 8 bases, and a stretch of 11 bases separates them. Ficoll-Paque density gradient centrifugation was the method used to isolate PBMCs. Remarks on this clonotype: The target of this receptor is not known. Nothing much larger sits one base from this clone, and base qualities are not available.

The listed sequencing device is Illumina NovaSeq 6000. cDNA libraries for TCRalpha and TCRbeta were prepared by 5'RACE using constant-segment primers, with sample barcodes and unique molecular identifiers added. Trizol reagent was used to extract RNA from every sample. Libraries were amplified in two PCR steps, with a second sample barcode and Illumina TruSeq adapters added in the second step. Sequencing of libraries was performed on an Illumina NovaSeq with 2 x 150 bp paired-end reads. In the source study's methods: Reads were demultiplexed and collapsed into UMI-guided consensus sequences with migec v1.2.7. Using mixcr v2.1.11, UMI consensuses were aligned to TRA and TRB V and J templates and then assembled into clonotypes. A clonotype was counted as expanded or contracted only if both edgeR and NoisET called the change significant, with noise models trained on biological replicates. For edgeR calls, the thresholds were a false discovery rate-adjusted p below 0.01 and a log2 fold-change of 1. As an exploratory analysis of dynamics, PCA with hierarchical clustering was applied to max-normalized trajectories of the 1000 most abundant clonotypes. Separately sequenced CD4+ and CD8+ repertoires were used to assign a CD4 or CD8 phenotype to each responding clone. In TCRdb, the public reads were trimmed at Q25 with fastp and aligned with MiXCR, with productive beta chains retained. Each record represents a unique CDR3 protein, reported with the most common genes and DNA among its rows. TCRdb, not the original authors, processed these V and J calls. The sample table records about 130,000 distinct CDR3 sequences; less than 6.5% of these occur just once. The biggest ten clones account for over 2% of the sample.

This clonotype was obtained from an adult woman who had mild COVID-19 (a few samples of this study predate the infection). The sample titles of this study are shuffled in the database, so cell type and time point are left out; the donor was told from shared clones. Specimen: PBMCs or a T cell subset sorted from them (not recorded which). The chain employs TRBV11-3 and TRBJ2-1; a weak D assignment points to TRBD2 (5 bases agree). The encoded CDR3 is CASSLDQLVYEQFF. The nucleotide sequence reads TGTGCCAGCAGCTTAGACCAACTAGTATATGAGCAGTTCTTC. This CDR3, with the reference TRBV11-3 and TRBJ2-1 proteins standing in past its ends, gives the full variable domain EAGVVQSPRYKIIEKKQPVAFWCNPISGHNTLYWYLQNLGQGPELLIRYENEEAVDDSQLPKDRFSAERLKGVDSTLKIQPAELGDSAVYLCASSLDQLVYEQFFGPGTRLTVL.